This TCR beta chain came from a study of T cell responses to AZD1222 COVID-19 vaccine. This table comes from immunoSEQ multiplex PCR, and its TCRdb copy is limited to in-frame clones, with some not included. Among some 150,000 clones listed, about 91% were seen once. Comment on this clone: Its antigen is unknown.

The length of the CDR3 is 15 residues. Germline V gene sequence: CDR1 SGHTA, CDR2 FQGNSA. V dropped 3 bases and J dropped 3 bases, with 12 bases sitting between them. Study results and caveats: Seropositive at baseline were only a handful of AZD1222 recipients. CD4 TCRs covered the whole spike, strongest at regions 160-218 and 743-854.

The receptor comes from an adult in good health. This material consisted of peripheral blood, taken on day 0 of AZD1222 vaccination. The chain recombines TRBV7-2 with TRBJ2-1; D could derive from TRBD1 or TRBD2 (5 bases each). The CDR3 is CASSFGAEGYNEQFF. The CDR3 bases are TGTGCCAGCAGCTTCGGGGCCGAGGGCTACAATGAGCAGTTCTTC.